This passage covers 14 T cell receptor beta chains from one sample sequenced in a study of shared clonotypes between healthy human individuals. Here immunoSEQ multiplex PCR was the method, and the copy in TCRdb shows in-frame clones only, minus some. The data contain about 2.4 million clones, approximately 93% of them seen just once; the ten biggest clones take up 0.35% to 0.45%. Input material: naive CD4+ T cells from PBMCs. Stated subset: CD45RA+ positively selected. The receptors originated from a man between 18 and 35 years old in good health. Some clones in this sample may be carry-over from other donors' samples.

This clone was observed a single time. This chain links TRBV7-9 with TRBJ2-1, with 9 bases identical to TRBD1. Per germline, CDR1 SEHNR and CDR2 FQNEAQ (reference sequence). J gave up 15 bases and V 1 base, and 7 bases lay outside the gene matches. This CDR3 is 13 amino acids long. CDR3 protein: CASSLGSGTGWFF. The CDR3 DNA follows: TGTGCCAGCAGCTTAGGTTCGGGGACAGGGTGGTTCTTC.

The rearrangement joins TRBV5-4 to TRBJ2-1; TRBD2 aligns across 14 bases. The CDR3 is 19 amino acids. With 1 base clipped from V and 0 bases from J, the junction kept 6 bases outside the gene matches. Germline V gives CDR1 SGHNT, CDR2 YYREEE (reference sequence). Here the CDR3 reads CASSLNRLAGGSSYNEQFF. DNA for the CDR3: TGTGCCAGCAGCTTGAACCGACTAGCGGGAGGGAGCTCCTACAATGAGCAGTTCTTC.

This chain links TRBV5-1 with TRBJ2-3; 7 bases line up with TRBD1. The CDR3 loop spans 16 amino acids. J lost 2 bases, V lost 2 bases, and 8 bases had no gene match. The V gene's germline CDR1 is SGHRS and CDR2 YFSETQ. CDR3 sequence reads: CASSFSGTAPTDTQYF. CDR3 sequence (DNA): TGCGCCAGCAGCTTCTCCGGGACAGCACCCACAGATACGCAGTATTTT.

Regarding this clone: The sample contains more than one DNA sequence encoding this CDR3. The rearrangement links TRBV7-9 to TRBJ1-2; perhaps TRBD1 as D (5 bases). The CDR3 is 13 amino acids. Per germline, CDR1 SEHNR and CDR2 FQNEAQ (reference sequence). The V gene lost 1 base and the J gene lost 7 bases, with 10 bases spanning the gap. CDR3 coding DNA: TGTGCCAGCAGCTTAGAGGGGCGGAGTGGCTACACCTTC. Residues: CASSLEGRSGYTF.

The rearrangement uses TRBV7-8 and TRBJ2-1; 8 bases fit TRBD1. V trimming: 2 bases; J trimming: 4 bases; junction bases outside the gene matches: 7. From germline, CDR1 is SGHVS and CDR2 FQNEAQ. This CDR3 region has 16 residues. This CDR3 reads CASSLRDRSLYNEQFF. The CDR3 region has the DNA TGTGCCAGCAGCTTACGGGACAGGAGTTTGTACAATGAGCAGTTCTTC.

As regards this clone: The sample carries other DNA sequences with the same CDR3. The chain links TRBV18 to TRBJ2-7; TRBD2 agrees at 10 bases. V lost 3 bases to trimming and J lost 1 base; unmatched junction nucleotides: 6. The CDR3 runs 16 residues. CDR1 KGHSH and CDR2 LQKENI come from the germline V gene. CDR3 sequence: CASSPLAGVSSYEQYF. In DNA, the CDR3 is TGTGCCAGCTCACCTCTAGCGGGAGTTAGTTCCTACGAGCAGTACTTC.

This clone was seen once. Distinct nucleotide sequences in the sample also encode this CDR3. The chain joins TRBV28 to TRBJ2-7; D unresolved. Trimming took 3 bases from V and 2 from J, leaving 8 bases between them. The CDR3 has 13 residues. The germline CDR1 and CDR2 sequences are MDHEN and SYDVKM. As DNA, the CDR3 is TGTGCCAGCAGTTTTGCTCGGACCTACGAGCAGTACTTC. Protein: CASSFARTYEQYF.

This clone was seen once. Other nucleotide sequences from this sample produce the same CDR3. The rearrangement links TRBV5-1 to TRBJ2-7; 8 positions agree with TRBD1. Trimming at V came to 4 bases and at J to 3 bases, leaving 3 bases not matched to a gene. The CDR3 sequence is 13 residues long. Per germline, CDR1 SGHRS and CDR2 YFSETQ. CDR3 sequence: CASSDGQGYEQYF. The CDR3 DNA sequence: TGCGCCAGCAGCGACGGACAGGGCTACGAGCAGTACTTC.

The chain recombines TRBV28 with TRBJ2-2; 10 bases align to TRBD1. Germline V gene sequence: CDR1 MDHEN, CDR2 SYDVKM. CDR3 length equals 14 residues. After removal of 10 bases from V and 2 bases from J, the junction contained 4 bases not matched to a gene. CDR3 loop: CATQTGGNTGELFF. In DNA, the CDR3 is TGTGCCACCCAGACAGGGGGCAACACCGGGGAGCTGTTTTTT.

In this sample, this clone turned up once. The rearrangement uses TRBV6-6 and TRBJ1-2; no clear D. CDR1 is MNHNY and CDR2 is SVGAGI in the germline V gene (reference sequence). The CDR3 runs 15 residues. The V and J ends lost 4 bases and 5 bases respectively, with 17 bases between them. The CDR3 bases are TGTGCCAGCAGTTTCCCAAACCCTCGCGGATATGGCTACACCTTC. Residues: CASSFPNPRGYGYTF.

V and J are TRBV7-9 and TRBJ2-7; 8 bases agree with TRBD2. The germline gives CDR1 SEHNR, CDR2 FQNEAQ (reference sequence). V was pared by 5 bases and J by 2 bases, with 8 bases of the junction left unmatched. The CDR3 is made up of 15 amino acids. CDR3 amino acids: CASSRGLAETYEQYF. CDR3 coding DNA: TGTGCCAGCAGCCGAGGACTAGCTGAAACCTACGAGCAGTACTTC.

This sequence joins TRBV18 and TRBJ2-7, with 8 positions matching TRBD1. The ends lost 4 bases at V and 7 bases at J; junction bases unmatched: 6. The CDR3 spans 13 residues. Germline CDR1 reads KGHSH; CDR2 reads LQKENI. Written as DNA, the CDR3 is TGTGCCAGCTCACGACAGGGGTGGGAGGAGCAGTACTTC. Its protein is CASSRQGWEEQYF.

The chain recombines TRBV19 with TRBJ1-4; TRBD1 is a possible D gene (6 bases). Trimming cost V 10 bases and J 5 bases, with 20 bases left between them. Germline V gene sequence: CDR1 LNHDA, CDR2 SQIVND (reference sequence). The CDR3 has 15 residues. The DNA of the CDR3 is TGTGCCACAAGAATCAGGGGCCAGAGAAATGAAAAACTGTTTTTT. Translating it yields CATRIRGQRNEKLFF.

This clone showed up just once. CDR3 sequence (DNA): TGTGCCTTGATGGGGGACAGAGGCTCCTACAATGAGCAGTTCTTC. Translating it yields CALMGDRGSYNEQFF. The chain uses TRBV30 and TRBJ2-1; TRBD1 matches at 7 bases. J gave up 0 bases and V 7 bases, and 9 bases lay outside the gene matches. Germline CDR1 is GTSNPN and CDR2 is SVGIG (reference sequence). This CDR3 comprises 15 residues.